The 27 T cell receptor beta chains below all came from one sample that was sequenced in a study of T cell responses to AZD1222 COVID-19 vaccine. Measured with immunoSEQ multiplex PCR; TCRdb has only the in-frame clones, and not every one. The sample shows around 140,000 clones, around 92% of them seen only once. Source: peripheral blood, taken on day 0 of AZD1222 vaccination. These receptors came from an adult in good health.

The chain recombines TRBV10-3 with TRBJ1-2, with TRBD1 identical over 8 bases. J gave up 10 bases and V 5 bases, and 6 bases lay outside the gene matches. CDR1 is ENHRY and CDR2 is SYGVKD in the germline V gene. This CDR3 is built from 12 residues. CDR3 in amino acids: CAISQQGVFYTF. The CDR3 DNA reads TGTGCCATCAGTCAACAGGGGGTTTTCTACACCTTC.

A note on this clone: Other nucleotide sequences from this sample produce the same CDR3. This sequence joins TRBV9 and TRBJ1-1; D call uncertain. CDR1 SGDLS and CDR2 YYNGEE come from the germline V gene. V gave up 1 base and J gave up 1 base, with 5 bases separating them. CDR3 length equals 13 residues. The CDR3 DNA sequence: TGTGCCAGCAGCGTAAGTCCGAACACTGAAGCTTTCTTT. This encodes CASSVSPNTEAFF.

CDR3 nucleotide sequence: TGTGCCAGCAAAGAGAGACAGAACTCTGGAAACACCATATATTTT. Encoded protein: CASKERQNSGNTIYF. V and J are TRBV2 and TRBJ1-3; D perhaps matches TRBD1 (5 bases). This CDR3 contains 15 residues. Looked up from germline, CDR1 is SNHLY and CDR2 is FYNNEI. With 7 bases removed from V and 0 bases from J, the gap between germline ends came to 13 bases. The variable domain in full, completed from reference TRBV2 and TRBJ1-3, reads EPEVTQTPSHQVTQMGQEVILRCVPISNHLYFYWYRQILGQKVEFLVSFYNNEISEKSEIFDDQFSVERPDGSNFTLKIRSTKLEDSAMYFCASKERQNSGNTIYFGEGSWLTVV.

The chain links TRBV18 to TRBJ1-2, with D perhaps TRBD1 (6 bases). Germline CDR1 reads KGHSH; CDR2 reads LQKENI. V lost 6 bases and J 3 bases, leaving 23 bases between the germline ends. This CDR3 contains 17 residues. The CDR3 nucleotides are TGTGCCAGCTCTCCCAGCCTAGGGACAACTCAGCACTATGGCTACACCTTC. As protein: CASSPSLGTTQHYGYTF.

The V and J genes are TRBV6-6 and TRBJ2-7; 11 nucleotides align to TRBD2. Germline V lookup: CDR1 MNHNY, CDR2 SVGAGI (reference sequence). The CDR3 runs to 18 residues. The V segment lost 5 bases and the J segment 5 bases; nucleotides outside the gene matches: 17. The DNA of the CDR3 is TGTGCCAGCAGTCAAACCTTCGGACTAGCGGGCATTCTCCACGAGCAGTACTTC. As protein: CASSQTFGLAGILHEQYF.

The chain uses TRBV9 and TRBJ1-6; a possible D gene is TRBD1 (6 bases). The CDR3 consists of 14 residues. Trimming took 4 bases from V and 7 from J, leaving 12 bases between them. Germline CDR1 and CDR2: SGDLS and YYNGEE. CDR3 in amino acids: CASSPLQGNSPLHF. The DNA of the CDR3 is TGTGCCAGCAGCCCTTTGCAGGGGAATTCACCCCTCCACTTT.

This chain connects TRBV7-2 to TRBJ2-5; D may be TRBD1 (5 bases). Trimming removed 3 bases at V and 3 bases at J, with 20 bases between. CDR1 and CDR2 from the germline V gene are SGHTA and FQGNSA. This CDR3 contains 17 residues. CDR3 sequence reads: CASSFTTDPTRKETQYF. CDR3 DNA sequence: TGTGCCAGCAGCTTTACGACAGACCCCACACGCAAAGAGACCCAGTACTTC.

The V and J genes are TRBV6-5 and TRBJ2-7; 10 positions match TRBD1. Germline V gives CDR1 MNHEY, CDR2 SVGAGI. V was clipped by 6 bases and J by 2 bases; unmatched bases: 4. The CDR3 runs to 14 residues. The CDR3 spells CASRSGTGAYEQYF. The DNA of the CDR3 is TGTGCCAGCAGGTCCGGGACAGGGGCCTACGAGCAGTACTTC.

This clone was observed a single time. The chain links TRBV5-5 to TRBJ2-1, with TRBD1 matching over 9 bases. From germline, CDR1 is SGHKS and CDR2 YYEKEE (reference sequence). The junction had 7 bases not matched to a gene; V was cut back by 4 bases and J by 8 bases. The length of the CDR3 is 14 residues. DNA for the CDR3: TGTGCCAGCAGCACCGGGACAGGGTGGTATGAGCAGTTCTTC. Translation: CASSTGTGWYEQFF.

The chain is built from TRBV21-1 and TRBJ1-2. TRBV21-1 is a pseudogene segment. The CDR3 runs 15 residues. The CDR3 loop is CASSKEGTLGYGYTF. DNA for the CDR3: TGTGCCAGCAGCAAAGAAGGAACCCTAGGCTATGGCTACACCTTC.

The chain carries TRBV6-5 and TRBJ2-3; D remains unclear. The CDR3 spans 14 residues. CDR1 and CDR2 (germline): MNHEY, SVGAGI. V gave up 2 bases and J gave up 6 bases, with 12 bases separating them. CDR3 region: CASSYGTLSDTQYF. Here the CDR3 DNA reads TGTGCCAGCAGTTACGGTACCTTGTCGGATACGCAGTATTTT.

J is TRBJ1-2 and V is TRBV4-1, with D perhaps TRBD1 (5 bases). This CDR3 spans 14 amino acids. CDR1 is MGHRA, CDR2 YSYEKL, per germline. Trimming left V 0 bases short and J 4 bases short, with 9 bases between. CDR3 sequence: CASSQERGIYGYTF. Written as DNA, the CDR3 is TGCGCCAGCAGCCAAGAGAGGGGTATCTATGGCTACACCTTC.

This chain links TRBV5-4 with TRBJ2-1, with TRBD2 identical over 14 bases. Trimming removed 4 bases from V and 0 bases from J; junction bases left unmatched: 3. CDR1 and CDR2 (germline): SGHNT, YYREEE (reference sequence). The CDR3 is 17 amino acids. DNA for the CDR3: TGTGCCAGCAGCCGGACTAGCGGGAGGAGCTCCTACAATGAGCAGTTCTTC. Translation gives CASSRTSGRSSYNEQFF.

The chain recombines TRBV20-1 with TRBJ2-3; D not certain. V was trimmed by 3 bases and J by 4 bases, leaving 8 bases between them. The CDR3 has 12 residues. Per the germline V gene, CDR1 is DFQATT and CDR2 is SNEGSKA (reference sequence). The CDR3 DNA is TGCAGTGCTAGTCTATCCCCAGATACGCAGTATTTT. This codes for CSASLSPDTQYF.

The CDR3 nucleotides read TGTGCCAGCAGCTGGGCCACCCAAGAGACCCAGTACTTC. Translated, it gives CASSWATQETQYF. This chain connects TRBV5-5 to TRBJ2-5; the D is unclear. The length of the CDR3 is 13 residues. V lost 3 bases to trimming and J lost 1 base, with 7 bases between them. Germline V gene lookup returns CDR1 SGHKS and CDR2 YYEKEE (reference sequence).

This chain links TRBV9 with TRBJ1-2; 8 positions agree with TRBD1. CDR3 size: 16 residues. The germline gives CDR1 SGDLS, CDR2 YYNGEE. V was clipped by 1 base and J by 5 bases; unmatched bases: 10. Here the CDR3 DNA reads TGTGCCAGCAGCGTAAGCTGGCAGGGGGCTGGTTATGGCTACACCTTC. Protein: CASSVSWQGAGYGYTF. Full variable domain (rest looked up from reference TRBV9 and TRBJ1-2): DSGVTQTPKHLITATGQRVTLRCSPRSGDLSVYWYQQSLDQGLQFLIQYYNGEERAKGNILERFSAQQFPDLHSELNLSSLELGDSALYFCASSVSWQGAGYGYTFGSGTRLTVV.

J is TRBJ1-4 and V is TRBV5-5; D is uncertain. Trimming took 0 bases from V and 4 from J, leaving 4 bases between them. CDR1 is SGHKS and CDR2 is YYEKEE in the germline V gene (reference sequence). This CDR3 comprises 13 residues. The CDR3 DNA is TGTGCCAGCAGCTTGGGGGTTAATGAAAAACTGTTTTTT. This gives the protein CASSLGVNEKLFF.

This rearrangement joins TRBV7-2 to TRBJ2-2; 9 nucleotides agree with TRBD2. The germline V gene encodes CDR1 SGHTA and CDR2 FQGNSA. The trim removed 4 bases at V and 4 bases at J, leaving 10 bases unmatched. The CDR3 runs 17 residues. For the CDR3, the DNA is TGTGCCAGCAGCTCCGGACTAGCGAGACTGTTCACCGGGGAGCTGTTTTTT. Protein product: CASSSGLARLFTGELFF.

This chain joins TRBV18 and TRBJ1-2, with 7 positions matching TRBD1. The ends lost 3 bases at V and 4 bases at J; junction bases unmatched: 2. Germline lookup yields CDR1 KGHSH and CDR2 LQKENI. There are 13 residues in the CDR3. DNA for the CDR3: TGTGCCAGCTCACCCTGGGACAGCTATGGCTACACCTTC. Its protein product is CASSPWDSYGYTF.

This sequence joins TRBV3-1 (or the pseudogene TRBV3-2) and TRBJ1-2; possible D gene TRBD1, 5 bases. Per the germline V gene, CDR1 is LGHDT and CDR2 is YNNKEL (reference sequence). The CDR3 loop spans 15 amino acids. With 5 bases removed from V and 3 bases from J, the gap between germline ends came to 16 bases. This chain's CDR3 is CASSDSDGTHYGYTF. For the CDR3, the DNA is TGTGCCAGCAGCGACAGTGATGGGACGCACTATGGCTACACCTTC.

The CDR3 loop is CASSVGLAGVSYNEQFF. DNA of the CDR3: TGTGCCAGCAGCGTGGGACTAGCGGGGGTCTCCTACAATGAGCAGTTCTTC. This chain links TRBV5-5 with TRBJ2-1; 14 bases fit TRBD2. The germline gives CDR1 SGHKS, CDR2 YYEKEE (reference sequence). Losses at the gene ends were 4 bases for V and 0 bases for J; bases not matched to a gene: 3. This CDR3 is 17 amino acids long.

This sequence joins TRBV11-2 and TRBJ2-1; 11 bases agree with TRBD2. Germline V CDR1 and CDR2: SGHAT, FQNNGV. This CDR3 spans 14 amino acids. The V segment lost 7 bases and the J segment 9 bases; nucleotides outside the gene matches: 8. The CDR3 nucleotides are TGTGCCAGCATCGATAGCGGGAGGGATGGTGAGCAGTTCTTC. Translated: CASIDSGRDGEQFF.

CDR3 nucleotide sequence: TGTGCCAGCAGTCTCAAACAGGGCAGCAATCAGCCCCAGCATTTT. Protein sequence: CASSLKQGSNQPQHF. The gene calls are TRBV6-2 or TRBV6-3 and TRBJ1-5; a weak D match, TRBD1 (6 bases). The germline V gene has CDR1 MNHEY and CDR2 SVGEGT. The CDR3 contains 15 residues. Trimming pared 5 bases from V and 1 base from J, leaving 12 bases between.

CDR3 in amino acids: CASSDWASGRKDTQYF. CDR3 nucleotide sequence: TGTGCCAGCAGCGACTGGGCTAGCGGGAGAAAAGATACGCAGTATTTT. This chain joins TRBV28 and TRBJ2-3; 10 nucleotides match TRBD2. Germline values: CDR1 MDHEN, CDR2 SYDVKM. Losses at the gene ends were 6 bases for V and 5 bases for J; bases not matched to a gene: 11. The CDR3 length is 16 residues.

The J gene is TRBJ2-5, the V gene TRBV27, with D possibly called TRBD1 or TRBD2 (5 bases each). There are 14 residues in the CDR3. The V gene lost 6 bases and the J gene lost 1 base, with 12 bases spanning the gap. The germline CDR1 and CDR2 sequences are MNHEY and SMNVEV (reference sequence). CDR3 in amino acids: CASSPGPFQETQYF. The DNA for the CDR3 is TGTGCCAGCAGCCCGGGACCGTTCCAAGAGACCCAGTACTTC.

This clone was seen a single time. J is TRBJ1-2 and V is TRBV19; no clear D gene. Germline V gives CDR1 LNHDA, CDR2 SQIVND (reference sequence). V shed 2 bases and J shed 3 bases, with 10 bases lying between them. The CDR3 runs 14 residues. As DNA, the CDR3 is TGTGCCAGTAGTATATTGTGGGGTGACTATGGCTACACCTTC. It encodes CASSILWGDYGYTF.

This chain joins TRBV4-2 and TRBJ1-1; D uncertain. Trimming removed 3 bases at V and 1 base at J, with 9 bases between. The CDR3 runs to 14 residues. Per the germline V gene, CDR1 is LGHNA and CDR2 is YNFKEQ. The CDR3 DNA reads TGTGCCAGCAGCCACCTGGAGAGGAACACTGAAGCTTTCTTT. Protein product: CASSHLERNTEAFF.